The 11 T cell receptor beta chains given below trace back to one sample, sequenced in a study of blood T cell repertoires in COVID-19. Produced via immunoSEQ multiplex PCR; TCRdb's table is partial and in-frame only. This table holds about 190,000 clones, roughly 89% found once. Sequenced input: peripheral blood. These receptors all stem from a man in his fifties with acute or convalescent COVID-19.

This chain connects TRBV21-1 to TRBJ1-2; the D call of TRBD1 is as the table states it, not checked on the DNA. TRBV21-1 is a pseudogene. This CDR3 contains 13 residues. The CDR3 sequence: CASSGVYRDGYTF. Written as DNA, the CDR3 is TGTGCCAGCAGCGGGGTATACAGGGACGGCTACACCTTC.

This clone was picked up one time. This chain connects TRBV28 to TRBJ1-2, with 7 bases matching TRBD1. There are 14 residues in the CDR3. V lost 5 bases, J lost 8 bases, and 11 bases stayed unmatched. Germline V gene sequence: CDR1 MDHEN, CDR2 SYDVKM. The CDR3 protein is CASSLRGTAGGYTF. CDR3 bases: TGTGCCAGCAGTCTCAGGGGGACAGCAGGAGGCTACACCTTC.

This clone was detected once. The rearrangement uses TRBV21-1 and TRBJ2-5; the D segment call TRBD2 is taken from the table without a DNA check. TRBV21-1 is shown as a pseudogene. The CDR3 covers 18 residues. CDR3 coding DNA: TGTGCCAGCAGCAAATGGGATACACTAGCGGAATACCAAGAGACCCAGTACTTC. It yields the protein CASSKWDTLAEYQETQYF.

The chain uses TRBV9 and TRBJ1-3; no clear D gene. The CDR3 sequence is 17 residues long. Germline-derived CDR1 and CDR2 are SGDLS and YYNGEE. The V end was cut by 2 bases, the J end by 4 bases, with 19 bases between. DNA for the CDR3: TGTGCCAGCAGCGTGGAATCCGGGTTCCTAGGCGGAAACACCATATATTTT. Translating gives CASSVESGFLGGNTIYF.

V usage is TRBV29-1 and J usage is TRBJ2-1; 11 bases are a match to TRBD2. The CDR3 consists of 16 residues. In germline, CDR1 is SQVTM, CDR2 ANQGSEA. V lost 1 base to trimming and J lost 9 bases; unmatched junction nucleotides: 11. The CDR3 protein is CSVEGGLAGGSGEQFF. CDR3 sequence (DNA): TGCAGCGTTGAAGGGGGCCTAGCGGGAGGTTCTGGTGAGCAGTTCTTC.

V is TRBV2 and J is TRBJ2-1, with 7 bases fitting TRBD1. The CDR3 runs to 15 residues. Trimming cost V 7 bases and J 9 bases; bases outside gene matches: 15. Looked up from germline, CDR1 is SNHLY and CDR2 is FYNNEI. The CDR3 DNA sequence: TGTGCCAGCAATGTACAGGGGCCAGAGTCTGGTGAGCAGTTCTTC. Amino acid sequence: CASNVQGPESGEQFF.

This clone was recorded once. V is TRBV6-5 and J is TRBJ2-6; D gene uncertain. V was cut by 4 bases and J by 1 base, with 5 bases left in between. The germline V gene encodes CDR1 MNHEY and CDR2 SVGAGI. This CDR3 is built from 14 residues. The CDR3 DNA follows: TGTGCCAGCAGTTTAGTATCTGGGGCCAACGTCCTGACTTTC. It translates to CASSLVSGANVLTF.

This sequence joins TRBV4-1 and TRBJ1-5, with 7 bases matching TRBD1. The junction had 6 bases not matched to a gene; V was cut back by 4 bases and J by 6 bases. There are 14 residues in the CDR3. Germline CDR1 and CDR2: MGHRA and YSYEKL. The CDR3 here is CASSPYQGGQPQHF. CDR3 in DNA: TGCGCCAGCAGCCCGTACCAGGGGGGTCAGCCCCAGCATTTT.

V gene TRBV6-5 combines with J gene TRBJ2-5, with D perhaps matching TRBD1 (7 bases). The germline CDR1 and CDR2 sequences are MNHEY and SVGAGI. The CDR3 has 16 amino acids. V lost 2 bases and J 5 bases, leaving 18 bases between the germline ends. Here the CDR3 DNA reads TGTGCCAGCAGTTACATCTCCAGGGGGGCCAGGGAGACCCAGTACTTC. This translates into CASSYISRGARETQYF.

The rearrangement joins TRBV3-1 (or the pseudogene TRBV3-2) to TRBJ1-6; TRBD1 aligns across 7 bases. The germline V gene has CDR1 LGHDT and CDR2 YNNKEL (reference sequence). The CDR3 contains 14 residues. J gave up 6 bases and V 1 base, and 0 bases lay outside the gene matches. The CDR3 reads CASSQGQGNSPLHF. The CDR3 DNA reads as TGTGCCAGCAGCCAAGGACAGGGTAATTCACCCCTCCACTTT.

The rearrangement joins TRBV9 to TRBJ1-5, with 9 bases aligning to TRBD1. The V segment lost 3 bases and the J segment 3 bases; nucleotides outside the gene matches: 4. Looked up from germline, CDR1 is SGDLS and CDR2 is YYNGEE. This CDR3 comprises 15 residues. Here the CDR3 reads CASSGGQGPNQPQHF. CDR3 nucleotide sequence: TGTGCCAGCAGCGGGGGACAGGGCCCCAATCAGCCCCAGCATTTT. Filled out from reference TRBV9 and TRBJ1-5, the complete variable domain reads DSGVTQTPKHLITATGQRVTLRCSPRSGDLSVYWYQQSLDQGLQFLIQYYNGEERAKGNILERFSAQQFPDLHSELNLSSLELGDSALYFCASSGGQGPNQPQHFGDGTRLSIL.